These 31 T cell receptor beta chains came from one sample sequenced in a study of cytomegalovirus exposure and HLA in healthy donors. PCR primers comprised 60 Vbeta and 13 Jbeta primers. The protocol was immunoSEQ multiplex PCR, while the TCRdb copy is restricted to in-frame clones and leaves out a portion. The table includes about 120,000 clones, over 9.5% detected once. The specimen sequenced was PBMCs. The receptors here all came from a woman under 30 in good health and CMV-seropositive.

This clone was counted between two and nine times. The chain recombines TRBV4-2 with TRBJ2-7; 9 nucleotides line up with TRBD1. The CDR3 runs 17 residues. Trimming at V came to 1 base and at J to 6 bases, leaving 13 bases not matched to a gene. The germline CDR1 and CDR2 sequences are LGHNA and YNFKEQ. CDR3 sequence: CASSQATAGQGTFEQYF. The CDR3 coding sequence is TGTGCCAGCAGCCAAGCTACAGCGGGACAGGGAACGTTCGAGCAGTACTTC.

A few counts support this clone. The CDR3 nucleotides read TGTGCCAGCAGCAGACTGTTCACAGGGGAGACCCAGTACTTC. Translation: CASSRLFTGETQYF. The chain links TRBV6-6 to TRBJ2-5; a weak D match, TRBD1 (6 bases). The CDR3 consists of 14 residues. In germline, CDR1 is MNHNY, CDR2 SVGAGI (reference sequence). Trimming cost V 6 bases and J 5 bases, with 16 bases left between them.

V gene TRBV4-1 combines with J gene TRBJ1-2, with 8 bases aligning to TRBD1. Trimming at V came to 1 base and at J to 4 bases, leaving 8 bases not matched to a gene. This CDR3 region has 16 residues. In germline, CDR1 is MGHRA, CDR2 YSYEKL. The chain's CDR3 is CASSQVLGQGAYGYTF. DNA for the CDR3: TGCGCCAGCAGCCAAGTCCTAGGACAGGGCGCCTATGGCTACACCTTC.

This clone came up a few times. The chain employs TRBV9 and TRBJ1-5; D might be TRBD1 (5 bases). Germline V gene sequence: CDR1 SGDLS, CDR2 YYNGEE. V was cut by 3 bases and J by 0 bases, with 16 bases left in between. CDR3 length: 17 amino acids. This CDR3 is CASSASRQTYSNQPQHF. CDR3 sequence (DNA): TGTGCCAGCAGCGCCTCAAGACAGACGTATAGCAATCAGCCCCAGCATTTT. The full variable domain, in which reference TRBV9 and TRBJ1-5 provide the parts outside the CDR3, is DSGVTQTPKHLITATGQRVTLRCSPRSGDLSVYWYQQSLDQGLQFLIQYYNGEERAKGNILERFSAQQFPDLHSELNLSSLELGDSALYFCASSASRQTYSNQPQHFGDGTRLSIL.

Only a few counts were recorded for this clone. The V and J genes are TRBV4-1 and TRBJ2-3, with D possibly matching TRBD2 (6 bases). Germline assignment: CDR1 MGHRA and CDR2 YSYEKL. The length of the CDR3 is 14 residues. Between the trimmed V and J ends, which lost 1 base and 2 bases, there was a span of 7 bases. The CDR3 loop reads CASSQGGDTDTQYF. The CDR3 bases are TGCGCCAGCAGCCAAGGGGGGGACACAGATACGCAGTATTTT.

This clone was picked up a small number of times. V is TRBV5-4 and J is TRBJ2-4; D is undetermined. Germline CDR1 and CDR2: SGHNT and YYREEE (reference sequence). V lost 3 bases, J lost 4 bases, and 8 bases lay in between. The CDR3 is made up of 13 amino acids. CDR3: CASSSPQKNIQYF. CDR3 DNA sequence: TGTGCCAGCAGCTCCCCCCAAAAAAACATTCAGTACTTC.

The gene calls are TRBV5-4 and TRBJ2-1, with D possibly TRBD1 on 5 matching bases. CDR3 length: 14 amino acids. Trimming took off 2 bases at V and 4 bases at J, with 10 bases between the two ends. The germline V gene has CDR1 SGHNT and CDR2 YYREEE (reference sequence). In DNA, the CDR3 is TGTGCCAGCAGCTTCAGCGACAGTTACAATGAGCAGTTCTTC. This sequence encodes CASSFSDSYNEQFF.

The CDR3 loop is CASSHGTSGNYEQYF. Written as DNA, the CDR3 is TGCGCCAGCAGCCATGGGACTAGCGGAAACTACGAGCAGTACTTC. V and J are TRBV4-1 and TRBJ2-7; 11 bases are a match to TRBD2. J gave up 3 bases and V 3 bases, and 4 bases lay outside the gene matches. Germline CDR1 and CDR2: MGHRA and YSYEKL. The CDR3 length is 15 residues.

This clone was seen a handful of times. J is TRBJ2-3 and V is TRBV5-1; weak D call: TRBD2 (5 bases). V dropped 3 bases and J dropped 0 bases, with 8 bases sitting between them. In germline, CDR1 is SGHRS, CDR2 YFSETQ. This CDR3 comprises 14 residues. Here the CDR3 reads CASSSWTSTDTQYF. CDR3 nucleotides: TGCGCCAGCAGCTCCTGGACTAGCACAGATACGCAGTATTTT. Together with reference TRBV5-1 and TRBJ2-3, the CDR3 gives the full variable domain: KAGVTQTPRYLIKTRGQQVTLSCSPISGHRSVSWYQQTPGQGLQFLFEYFSETQRNKGNFPGRFSGRQFSNSRSEMNVSTLELGDSALYLCASSSWTSTDTQYFGPGTRLTVL.

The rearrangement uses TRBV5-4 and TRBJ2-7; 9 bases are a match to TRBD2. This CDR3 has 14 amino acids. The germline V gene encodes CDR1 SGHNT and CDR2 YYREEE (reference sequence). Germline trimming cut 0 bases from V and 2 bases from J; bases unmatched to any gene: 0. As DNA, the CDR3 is TGTGCCAGCAGCTTGGGCGGGAGGGCCTACGAGCAGTACTTC. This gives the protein CASSLGGRAYEQYF.

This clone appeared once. The CDR3, as DNA: TGTGCCAGTAGTATAGTGAGGAATGAGCAGTTCTTC. This gives the protein CASSIVRNEQFF. This chain connects TRBV19 to TRBJ2-1; D is ambiguous. The CDR3 consists of 12 residues. Between the trimmed V and J ends, which lost 1 base and 7 bases, there was a span of 5 bases. Germline V lookup: CDR1 LNHDA, CDR2 SQIVND (reference sequence).

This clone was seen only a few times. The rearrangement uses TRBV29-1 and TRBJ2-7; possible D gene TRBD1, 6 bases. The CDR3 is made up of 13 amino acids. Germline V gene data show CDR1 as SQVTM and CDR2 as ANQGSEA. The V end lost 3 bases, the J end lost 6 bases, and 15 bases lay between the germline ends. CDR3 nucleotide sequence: TGCAGCGTTGAGGGGGCGCGAGATCGCGAGCAGTACTTC. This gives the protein CSVEGARDREQYF.

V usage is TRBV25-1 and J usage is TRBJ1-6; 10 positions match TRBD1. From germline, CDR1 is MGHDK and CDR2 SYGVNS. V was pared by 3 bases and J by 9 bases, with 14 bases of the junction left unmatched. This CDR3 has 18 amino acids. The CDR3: CASSDYEDSGQGTSPLHF. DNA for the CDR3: TGTGCCAGCAGTGACTATGAGGACTCGGGACAGGGGACTTCACCCCTCCACTTT.

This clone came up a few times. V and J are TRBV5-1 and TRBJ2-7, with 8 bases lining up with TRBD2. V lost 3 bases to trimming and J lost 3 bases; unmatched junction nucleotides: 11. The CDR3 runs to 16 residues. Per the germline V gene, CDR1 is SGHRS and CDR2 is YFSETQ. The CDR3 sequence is CASSSSSGSGVYEQYF. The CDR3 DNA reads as TGCGCCAGCAGCTCTTCAAGCGGGAGCGGAGTCTACGAGCAGTACTTC.

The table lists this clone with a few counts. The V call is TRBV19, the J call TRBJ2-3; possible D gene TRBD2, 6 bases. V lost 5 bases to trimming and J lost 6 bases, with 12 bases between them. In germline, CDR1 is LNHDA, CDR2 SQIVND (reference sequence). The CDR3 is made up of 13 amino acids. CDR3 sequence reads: CASSRGGEDTQYF. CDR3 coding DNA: TGTGCCAGTAGTCGGGGAGGAGAGGATACGCAGTATTTT.

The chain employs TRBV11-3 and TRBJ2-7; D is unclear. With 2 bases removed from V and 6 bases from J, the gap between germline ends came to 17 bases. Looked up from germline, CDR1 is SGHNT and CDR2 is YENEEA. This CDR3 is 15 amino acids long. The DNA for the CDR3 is TGTGCCAGCAGCTTAACCGGGTCTAAATCGGGCGAGCAGTACTTC. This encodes CASSLTGSKSGEQYF.

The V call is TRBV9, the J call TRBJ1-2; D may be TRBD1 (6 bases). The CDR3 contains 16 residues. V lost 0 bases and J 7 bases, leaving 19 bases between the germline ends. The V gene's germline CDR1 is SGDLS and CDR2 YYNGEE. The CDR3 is CASSVAFRTAISGYTF. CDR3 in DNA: TGTGCCAGCAGCGTAGCTTTCCGGACAGCCATTAGTGGCTACACCTTC.

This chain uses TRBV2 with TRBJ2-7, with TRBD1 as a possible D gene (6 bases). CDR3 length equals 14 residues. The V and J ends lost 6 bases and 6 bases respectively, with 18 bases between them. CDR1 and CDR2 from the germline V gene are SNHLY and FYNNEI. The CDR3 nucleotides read TGTGCCAGCAGCGCTTTAACAGGGATAGGCGAGCAGTACTTC. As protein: CASSALTGIGEQYF.

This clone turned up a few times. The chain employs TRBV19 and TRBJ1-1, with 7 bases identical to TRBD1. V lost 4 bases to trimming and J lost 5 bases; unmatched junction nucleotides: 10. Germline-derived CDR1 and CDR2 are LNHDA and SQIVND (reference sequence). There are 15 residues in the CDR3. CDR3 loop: CASSRIGAGGTEAFF. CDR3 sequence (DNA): TGTGCCAGTAGTAGGATCGGGGCAGGGGGGACTGAAGCTTTCTTT.

CDR3 nucleotides: TGTGCCAGCAGCTTGGGGGGGGTTAGTTCCTACGAGCAGTACTTC. It translates to CASSLGGVSSYEQYF. The chain joins TRBV11-3 to TRBJ2-7; 7 bases line up with TRBD2. The CDR3 consists of 15 residues. The V and J ends lost 3 bases and 1 base, in that order; junction bases with no gene match: 6. Germline loops: CDR1 SGHNT, CDR2 YENEEA.

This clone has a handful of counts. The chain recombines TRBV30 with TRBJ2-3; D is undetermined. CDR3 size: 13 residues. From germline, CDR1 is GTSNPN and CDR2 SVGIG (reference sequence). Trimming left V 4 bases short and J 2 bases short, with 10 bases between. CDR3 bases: TGTGCCTGGAAAGTGACTCCCACAGATACGCAGTATTTT. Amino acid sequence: CAWKVTPTDTQYF.

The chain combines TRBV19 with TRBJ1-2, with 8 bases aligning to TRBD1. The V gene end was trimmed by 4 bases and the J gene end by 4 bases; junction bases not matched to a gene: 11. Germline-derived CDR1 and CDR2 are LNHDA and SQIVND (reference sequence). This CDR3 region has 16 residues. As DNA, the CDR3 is TGTGCCAGTAGTACGGGCAGGGGGCACCTATTCTATGGCTACACCTTC. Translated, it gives CASSTGRGHLFYGYTF.

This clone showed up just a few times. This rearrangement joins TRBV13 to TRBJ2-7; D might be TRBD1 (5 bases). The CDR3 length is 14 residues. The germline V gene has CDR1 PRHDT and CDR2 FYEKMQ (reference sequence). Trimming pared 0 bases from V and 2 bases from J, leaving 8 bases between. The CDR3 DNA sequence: TGTGCCAGCAGCTTAGGGCAGGGCACCTACGAGCAGTACTTC. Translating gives CASSLGQGTYEQYF.

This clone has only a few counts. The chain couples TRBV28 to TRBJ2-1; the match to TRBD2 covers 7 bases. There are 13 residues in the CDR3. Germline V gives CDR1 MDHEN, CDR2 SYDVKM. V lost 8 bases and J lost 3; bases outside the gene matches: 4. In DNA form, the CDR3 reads TGTGCCAGCGGGGGGGGAGTCTACAATGAGCAGTTCTTC. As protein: CASGGGVYNEQFF.

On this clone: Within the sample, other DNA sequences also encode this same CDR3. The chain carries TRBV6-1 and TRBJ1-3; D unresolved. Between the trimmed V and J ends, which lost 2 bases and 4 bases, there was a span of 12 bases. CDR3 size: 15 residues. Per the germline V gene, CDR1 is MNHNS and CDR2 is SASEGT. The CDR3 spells CASSEIGSKGNTIYF. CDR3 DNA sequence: TGTGCCAGCAGTGAAATTGGTAGCAAAGGAAACACCATATATTTT.

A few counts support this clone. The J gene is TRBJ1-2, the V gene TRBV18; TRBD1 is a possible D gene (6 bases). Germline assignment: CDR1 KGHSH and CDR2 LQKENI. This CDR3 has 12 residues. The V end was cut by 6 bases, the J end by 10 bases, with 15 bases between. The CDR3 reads CASSQGPQDYTF. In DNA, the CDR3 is TGTGCCAGCTCCCAGGGGCCGCAGGACTACACCTTC.

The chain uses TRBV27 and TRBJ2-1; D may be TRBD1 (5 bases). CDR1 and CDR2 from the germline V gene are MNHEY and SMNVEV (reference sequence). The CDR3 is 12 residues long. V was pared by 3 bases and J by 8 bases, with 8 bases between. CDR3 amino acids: CASSFTGYEQFF. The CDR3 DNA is TGTGCCAGCAGTTTTACAGGCTATGAGCAGTTCTTC.

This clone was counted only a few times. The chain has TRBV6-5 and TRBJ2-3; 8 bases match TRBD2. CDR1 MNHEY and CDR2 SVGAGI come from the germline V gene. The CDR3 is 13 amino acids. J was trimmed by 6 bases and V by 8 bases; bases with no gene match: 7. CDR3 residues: CASGAGAEDTQYF. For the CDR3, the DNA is TGTGCCAGCGGAGCGGGAGCGGAGGATACGCAGTATTTT.

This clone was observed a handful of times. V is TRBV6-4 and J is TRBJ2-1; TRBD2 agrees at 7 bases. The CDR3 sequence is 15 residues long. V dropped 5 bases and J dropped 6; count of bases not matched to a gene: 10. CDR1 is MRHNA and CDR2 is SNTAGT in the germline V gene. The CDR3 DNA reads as TGTGCCAGCAGTCCCCAGGCGGGAGAAGGCAATGAGCAGTTCTTC. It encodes CASSPQAGEGNEQFF.

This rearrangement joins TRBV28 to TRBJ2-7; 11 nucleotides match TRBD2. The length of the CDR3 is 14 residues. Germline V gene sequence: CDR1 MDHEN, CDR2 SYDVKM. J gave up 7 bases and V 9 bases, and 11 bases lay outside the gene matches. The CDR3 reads CASTSGSSTREQYF. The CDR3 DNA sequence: TGTGCCAGTACTAGCGGGAGTTCTACCAGGGAGCAGTACTTC.

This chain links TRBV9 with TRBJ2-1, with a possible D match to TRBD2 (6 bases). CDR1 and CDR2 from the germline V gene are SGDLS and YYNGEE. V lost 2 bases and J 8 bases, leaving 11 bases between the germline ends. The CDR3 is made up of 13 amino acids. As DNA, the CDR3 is TGTGCCAGCAGCGTGGGGGGTTTCTATGAGCAGTTCTTC. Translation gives CASSVGGFYEQFF.